The 24 T cell receptor beta chains reported below all come from one sample, sequenced in a study of blood T cell repertoires in COVID-19. Some clones are missing from TCRdb's copy, which holds only in-frame ones; the method was immunoSEQ multiplex PCR. The data show 100,000 or so clones, roughly 87% seen once. The sample was peripheral blood. The receptors stem from a woman aged 45-59 years with COVID-19, enrolled during active disease.

V gene TRBV4-1 combines with J gene TRBJ2-2; no clear D. This CDR3 contains 15 residues. The V gene lost 3 bases and the J gene lost 6 bases, with 14 bases spanning the gap. Per germline, CDR1 MGHRA and CDR2 YSYEKL. The chain's CDR3 is CASSQQNGFAGELFF. CDR3 nucleotides: TGCGCCAGCAGCCAGCAGAACGGGTTTGCCGGGGAGCTGTTTTTT.

This clone occurred a few times. The rearrangement uses TRBV5-1 and TRBJ1-6; D gene ambiguous. Germline CDR1 is SGHRS and CDR2 is YFSETQ. The CDR3 has 15 residues. V was cut by 6 bases and J by 5 bases, with 15 bases left in between. Here the CDR3 reads CASTRDWRDNSPLHF. CDR3 bases: TGCGCCAGCACCCGAGATTGGAGGGATAATTCACCCCTCCACTTT. Complete variable domain (other parts from reference TRBV5-1 and TRBJ1-6): KAGVTQTPRYLIKTRGQQVTLSCSPISGHRSVSWYQQTPGQGLQFLFEYFSETQRNKGNFPGRFSGRQFSNSRSEMNVSTLELGDSALYLCASTRDWRDNSPLHFGNGTRLTVT.

The chain couples TRBV3-1 (or the pseudogene TRBV3-2) to TRBJ2-2, with 8 positions matching TRBD1. Germline CDR1 and CDR2: LGHDT and YNNKEL (reference sequence). V lost 4 bases and J lost 5; bases outside the gene matches: 9. This CDR3 comprises 16 residues. The DNA of the CDR3 is TGTGCCAGCAGCCGCAATTGGGACAGGAATACCGGGGAGCTGTTTTTT. It encodes CASSRNWDRNTGELFF.

V usage is TRBV30 and J usage is TRBJ1-2, with no clear D. This CDR3 spans 13 amino acids. The germline V and J ends were trimmed by 1 base and 8 bases, with 14 bases remaining between them. CDR1 GTSNPN and CDR2 SVGIG come from the germline V gene (reference sequence). The CDR3: CAWSGIRSSGYTF. The CDR3 DNA sequence: TGTGCCTGGAGTGGTATACGGAGTTCCGGCTACACCTTC.

The rearrangement links TRBV2 to TRBJ2-1; 11 positions match TRBD2. The CDR3 sequence is 15 residues long. The J segment lost 6 bases and the V segment lost 4 bases, leaving 5 bases of the junction unmatched. Germline CDR1 is SNHLY and CDR2 is FYNNEI. The CDR3 DNA reads TGTGCCAGCAGTGCTATAGCGGGGGGGCCCAATGAGCAGTTCTTC. It is translated as CASSAIAGGPNEQFF.

The V and J genes are TRBV2 and TRBJ2-1; 10 bases line up with TRBD1. The CDR3 runs 15 residues. V gave up 6 bases and J gave up 1 base; unmatched junction bases: 3. Germline lookup yields CDR1 SNHLY and CDR2 FYNNEI. CDR3 amino acids: CASRPGQGSYNEQFF. As DNA, the CDR3 is TGTGCCAGCAGGCCGGGACAGGGGTCCTACAATGAGCAGTTCTTC.

The chain combines TRBV5-4 with TRBJ2-7; D is possibly TRBD1 (6 bases). V gave up 4 bases and J gave up 4 bases, with 18 bases separating them. Germline values: CDR1 SGHNT, CDR2 YYREEE (reference sequence). The CDR3 is made up of 15 amino acids. CDR3 in amino acids: CASSPGTSDLYEQYF. The CDR3, as DNA: TGTGCCAGCAGCCCTGGGACATCTGATCTTTACGAGCAGTACTTC.

The chain carries TRBV15 and TRBJ2-7; 10 bases agree with TRBD1. This CDR3 spans 14 amino acids. Trimming cost V 4 bases and J 4 bases; bases outside gene matches: 4. Germline assignment: CDR1 LNHNV and CDR2 YYDKDF (reference sequence). The CDR3 reads CATSIGDRGYEQYF. Here the CDR3 DNA reads TGTGCCACCAGCATAGGGGACAGGGGATACGAGCAGTACTTC.

The chain is built from TRBV3-1 (or the pseudogene TRBV3-2) and TRBJ2-2, with 9 bases that match TRBD2. The CDR3 length is 15 residues. CDR1 is LGHDT, CDR2 YNNKEL, per germline (reference sequence). The trim removed 0 bases at V and 8 bases at J, leaving 4 bases unmatched. Here the CDR3 reads CASSQDRTSVGELFF. CDR3 bases: TGTGCCAGCAGCCAAGATAGGACTAGCGTAGGGGAGCTGTTTTTT.

The rearrangement uses TRBV5-5 and TRBJ2-1; D unresolved. Trimming left V 0 bases short and J 6 bases short, with 10 bases between. Germline V gene data show CDR1 as SGHKS and CDR2 as YYEKEE (reference sequence). This CDR3 has 14 residues. CDR3 coding DNA: TGTGCCAGCAGCTTGGTTGCTCAGGCCAATGAGCAGTTCTTC. The encoded protein is CASSLVAQANEQFF. The full variable domain, completed using reference TRBV5-5 and TRBJ2-1, is DAGVTQSPTHLIKTRGQQVTLRCSPISGHKSVSWYQQVLGQGPQFIFQYYEKEERGRGNFPDRFSARQFPNYSSELNVNALLLGDSALYLCASSLVAQANEQFFGPGTRLTVL.

The V call is TRBV11-3, the J call TRBJ1-3, with 8 bases identical to TRBD1. Germline loops: CDR1 SGHNT, CDR2 YENEEA. Trimming took 5 bases from V and 2 from J; bases not matched to a gene: 5. CDR3 length: 15 amino acids. The CDR3 region has the DNA TGTGCCAGCAGCCCGGGGACAGGAGCTGGAAACACCATATATTTT. Protein: CASSPGTGAGNTIYF.

This clone has just a few counts. The chain uses TRBV14 and TRBJ2-3; 7 bases map to TRBD2. Germline loops: CDR1 SGHDN, CDR2 FVKESK. The CDR3 extends over 16 amino acids. V was clipped by 0 bases and J by 7 bases; unmatched bases: 10. The CDR3, as DNA: TGTGCCAGCAGCCAAGATCTGGGGACTACGAGAAATACGCAGTATTTT. Amino acid sequence: CASSQDLGTTRNTQYF.

This chain uses TRBV7-2 with TRBJ1-1; TRBD1 is a possible D gene (6 bases). Trimming stripped 3 bases from V and 1 base from J, with 9 bases between. Germline lookup yields CDR1 SGHTA and CDR2 FQGNSA. The CDR3 spans 14 residues. In DNA, the CDR3 is TGTGCCAGCAGCTTCGCGGACAGGAACACTGAAGCTTTCTTT. It translates to CASSFADRNTEAFF.

This rearrangement joins TRBV7-2 to TRBJ2-2; no firm D call. CDR1 is SGHTA and CDR2 is FQGNSA in the germline V gene. This CDR3 has 13 amino acids. Trimming took 8 bases from V and 7 from J, leaving 14 bases between them. CDR3 DNA: TGTGCCAGCGGTCAATACGAGGTCGGGGAGCTGTTTTTT. This translates into CASGQYEVGELFF.

The chain combines TRBV11-2 with TRBJ2-2; 8 bases line up with TRBD2. The CDR3 sequence is 15 residues long. V shed 4 bases, J shed 5 bases, and the junction held 6 bases outside the gene matches. CDR1 is SGHAT, CDR2 FQNNGV, per germline. This CDR3 is CASSSLSGGTGELFF. As DNA, the CDR3 is TGTGCCAGCAGCTCGCTCAGCGGGGGTACCGGGGAGCTGTTTTTT.

V is TRBV12-5 and J is TRBJ1-1, with D tentatively TRBD1 (6 bases). The CDR3 is 15 amino acids. V lost 0 bases and J 6 bases, leaving 14 bases between the germline ends. Germline V CDR1 and CDR2: LGHNT, FRNRAP. CDR3 residues: CASGLVQGRDAEAFF. CDR3 nucleotide sequence: TGTGCTAGTGGTTTGGTACAGGGCAGGGACGCTGAAGCTTTCTTT. Complete variable domain (other parts from reference TRBV12-5 and TRBJ1-1): DARVTQTPRHKVTEMGQEVTMRCQPILGHNTVFWYRQTMMQGLELLAYFRNRAPLDDSGMPKDRFSAEMPDATLATLKIQPSEPRDSAVYFCASGLVQGRDAEAFFGQGTRLTVV.

The chain has TRBV7-9 and TRBJ1-4; TRBD1 matches 7 bases. From germline, CDR1 is SEHNR and CDR2 FQNEAQ (reference sequence). Trimming at V came to 0 bases and at J to 8 bases, leaving 6 bases not matched to a gene. The CDR3 length is 15 residues. CDR3 sequence reads: CASSLATGANEKLFF. DNA of the CDR3: TGTGCCAGCAGCTTAGCCACAGGGGCGAACGAAAAACTGTTTTTT.

Turning to this clone: A read error may account for a junction end that differs from germline. The V gene is TRBV7-7, the J gene TRBJ2-3, with 11 bases fitting TRBD2. The germline V gene encodes CDR1 SSHAT and CDR2 FNYEAQ (reference sequence). CDR3 length equals 17 residues. The CDR3 nucleotides are TGTGCTAGCAGCTCCTCCGGGGTAGCGGGGGGGGAGGCTACGCAGTATTTT. Translation: CASSSSGVAGGEATQYF.

The chain carries TRBV5-1 and TRBJ2-1; 11 bases agree with TRBD1. Germline V gene lookup returns CDR1 SGHRS and CDR2 YFSETQ. The CDR3 runs 15 residues. Unmatched junction bases numbered 5, after V lost 7 bases and J lost 2 bases. This CDR3 reads CASGAGQGAYNEQFF. CDR3 bases: TGCGCCAGCGGCGCGGGACAGGGGGCCTACAATGAGCAGTTCTTC.

The chain is built from TRBV29-1 and TRBJ2-7; 10 bases map to TRBD1. V lost 0 bases, J lost 5 bases, and 13 bases stayed unmatched. There are 17 residues in the CDR3. Germline CDR1 is SQVTM and CDR2 is ANQGSEA. CDR3 sequence: CSVEDRSGQGVPHEQYF. CDR3 sequence (DNA): TGCAGCGTTGAAGATCGCAGCGGACAGGGGGTCCCCCACGAGCAGTACTTC.

J is TRBJ1-4 and V is TRBV6-1; TRBD1 matches 8 bases. CDR1 and CDR2 (germline): MNHNS, SASEGT. The length of the CDR3 is 17 residues. V gave up 1 base and J gave up 7 bases; unmatched junction bases: 11. This CDR3 is CASSEGSGRGHGEKLFF. CDR3 bases: TGTGCCAGCAGTGAAGGCAGTGGCAGGGGGCATGGTGAAAAACTGTTTTTT.

This sequence joins TRBV2 and TRBJ1-1; 12 positions agree with TRBD1. This CDR3 is 14 amino acids long. Germline CDR1 and CDR2: SNHLY and FYNNEI. Trimming at V came to 6 bases and at J to 4 bases, leaving 3 bases not matched to a gene. DNA for the CDR3: TGTGCCAGCAGAGGGACAGGGGGCGGCACTGAAGCTTTCTTT. Residues: CASRGTGGGTEAFF.

In its sample, this clone is medium-sized. The chain employs TRBV19 and TRBJ1-2, with TRBD1 matching 8 bases. J gave up 3 bases and V 4 bases, and 4 bases lay outside the gene matches. The CDR3 contains 14 residues. CDR1 LNHDA and CDR2 SQIVND come from the germline V gene (reference sequence). The CDR3 DNA reads TGTGCCAGTAGTAGTGGACAGGGCGACTATGGCTACACCTTC. Its protein is CASSSGQGDYGYTF.

The V gene is TRBV3-1 (or the pseudogene TRBV3-2), the J gene TRBJ1-2, with TRBD1 identical over 7 bases. Germline V CDR1 and CDR2: LGHDT, YNNKEL (reference sequence). V gave up 0 bases and J gave up 5 bases; unmatched junction bases: 6. This CDR3 is 15 amino acids long. CDR3 DNA: TGTGCCAGCAGCCAAGAGTTTGGACAGGATTATGGCTACACCTTC. It yields the protein CASSQEFGQDYGYTF.